The 17 T cell receptor beta chains below all came from one sample that was sequenced in a study of CD8 T cells in Susac syndrome. RNA, at about 0.45 to 1 ug, was reverse transcribed with random hexamers. TCRdb reprocessed the immunoSEQ multiplex PCR reads with MiXCR, giving one entry per CDR3 protein. The table records about 60,000 distinct CDR3 sequences, 85% to 95% of them present only once. Sequencing input: CD8+ T cells from PBMCs. The receptors originated from a human donor in good health.

This chain connects TRBV7-9 to TRBJ2-1; D uncertain. V was shortened by 4 bases and J by 6 bases, with 10 bases between the two germline ends. The CDR3 totals 13 residues. Germline CDR1 and CDR2: SEHNR and FQNEAQ (reference sequence). CDR3 protein: CASSSGPTNEQFF. DNA for the CDR3: TGTGCCAGCAGCTCAGGCCCTACCAATGAGCAGTTCTTC.

The CDR3: CASSYHTDHDREDTQYF. The DNA of the CDR3 is TGTGCCAGCAGCTATCACACGGATCACGACAGGGAAGATACGCAGTATTTT. This rearrangement joins TRBV11-2 to TRBJ2-3, with 7 bases matching TRBD1. CDR3 length: 17 residues. Germline V gives CDR1 SGHAT, CDR2 FQNNGV. After removal of 4 bases from V and 5 bases from J, the junction contained 15 bases not matched to a gene.

V and J are TRBV7-2 and TRBJ1-1; D is perhaps TRBD1 (5 bases). V was cut by 1 base and J by 10 bases, with 13 bases left in between. Per the germline V gene, CDR1 is SGHTA and CDR2 is FQGNSA. This CDR3 is 13 amino acids long. In DNA, the CDR3 is TGTGCCAGCAGCTTAGTTGTGGGTGGGGGAGCTTTCTTT. Translating it yields CASSLVVGGGAFF.

This sequence joins TRBV6-1 and TRBJ1-5, with D unclear. This CDR3 comprises 16 residues. Germline values: CDR1 MNHNS, CDR2 SASEGT. V dropped 2 bases and J dropped 0 bases, with 11 bases sitting between them. This chain's CDR3 is CASSEWVLNSNQPQHF. CDR3 DNA sequence: TGTGCCAGCAGTGAATGGGTCTTAAATAGCAATCAGCCCCAGCATTTT.

The rearrangement uses TRBV6-5 and TRBJ2-5; 8 bases align to TRBD2. The CDR3 sequence is 15 residues long. Unmatched junction bases numbered 10, after V lost 6 bases and J lost 4 bases. The germline gives CDR1 MNHEY, CDR2 SVGAGI. CDR3 bases: TGTGCCAGCAGCCGAAGCGGGGGCGACCGAGAGACCCAGTACTTC. Encoded protein: CASSRSGGDRETQYF.

This clonotype was recorded a few times. The rearrangement links TRBV14 to TRBJ2-7, with D maybe TRBD2 (5 bases). Germline CDR1 reads SGHDN; CDR2 reads FVKESK. The CDR3 extends over 16 amino acids. V was pared by 0 bases and J by 9 bases, with 21 bases between. The CDR3 spells CASSQDLGTDTSGQYF. In DNA, the CDR3 is TGTGCCAGCAGCCAAGATCTTGGTACAGATACGAGCGGGCAGTACTTC.

The chain carries TRBV5-1 and TRBJ2-7; a possible D gene is TRBD1 (6 bases). Trimming stripped 3 bases from V and 12 bases from J, with 22 bases between. CDR3 size: 14 residues. Germline loops: CDR1 SGHRS, CDR2 YFSETQ. In DNA, the CDR3 is TGCGCCAGCAGCTCAGATTTTTATGGACAGCCTCGGTACTTC. This sequence encodes CASSSDFYGQPRYF.

The V and J genes are TRBV27 and TRBJ2-3, with 9 bases fitting TRBD1. CDR3 length: 14 residues. Germline trimming cut 5 bases from V and 4 bases from J; bases unmatched to any gene: 4. Germline V gives CDR1 MNHEY, CDR2 SMNVEV (reference sequence). The CDR3 coding sequence is TGTGCCAGCAGTGACAGGGGGAATGCAGATACGCAGTATTTT. Amino acids: CASSDRGNADTQYF.

This clonotype was counted between two and nine times. The chain combines TRBV12-3 or TRBV12-4 with TRBJ1-1; D unresolved. V lost 6 bases and J lost 5, with 7 bases in between. The CDR3 runs 11 residues. CDR3 in amino acids: CASSLGTEAFF. The CDR3 region has the DNA TGTGCCAGCAGCCTCGGGACTGAAGCTTTCTTT.

V gene TRBV13 combines with J gene TRBJ2-1, with 8 bases matching TRBD1. Germline lookup yields CDR1 PRHDT and CDR2 FYEKMQ (reference sequence). The CDR3 runs 20 residues. Trimming at V came to 1 base and at J to 3 bases, leaving 17 bases not matched to a gene. The CDR3 coding sequence is TGTGCCAGCAGCTTAGAACCGGGACAGGCCACCGTCTACCGCTACAATGAGCAGTTCTTC. Protein product: CASSLEPGQATVYRYNEQFF.

The rearrangement uses TRBV9 and TRBJ2-1; 7 bases fit TRBD1. Germline V gene lookup returns CDR1 SGDLS and CDR2 YYNGEE. The V and J ends lost 3 bases and 4 bases, in that order; junction bases with no gene match: 7. The CDR3 length is 15 residues. The CDR3, as DNA: TGTGCCAGCAGCGACAGGGGCCAGGAGTACAATGAGCAGTTCTTC. Residues: CASSDRGQEYNEQFF. The full variable domain, its missing parts supplied by reference TRBV9 and TRBJ2-1, is DSGVTQTPKHLITATGQRVTLRCSPRSGDLSVYWYQQSLDQGLQFLIQYYNGEERAKGNILERFSAQQFPDLHSELNLSSLELGDSALYFCASSDRGQEYNEQFFGPGTRLTVL.

This clonotype was observed a few times. The chain combines TRBV6-6 with TRBJ2-5; tentatively, D is TRBD1 (5 bases). In germline, CDR1 is MNHNY, CDR2 SVGAGI (reference sequence). The CDR3 sequence is 12 residues long. V shed 6 bases and J shed 5 bases, with 10 bases lying between them. CDR3 nucleotides: TGTGCCAGCAGGCAGGGTGGGGAGACCCAGTACTTC. It specifies CASRQGGETQYF.

J is TRBJ2-6 and V is TRBV6-5; tentatively, D is TRBD2 (5 bases). Trimming removed 5 bases from V and 9 bases from J, with 11 bases in between. CDR1 is MNHEY, CDR2 SVGAGI, per germline. The CDR3 sequence is 13 residues long. The CDR3 DNA reads as TGTGCCAGCAGTCTCGGGGAAGGCAACGTCCTGACTTTC. Residues: CASSLGEGNVLTF.

The chain links TRBV7-6 to TRBJ2-3; 13 bases line up with TRBD2. V was clipped by 4 bases and J by 10 bases; unmatched bases: 11. This CDR3 has 16 amino acids. Germline CDR1 SGHVS, CDR2 FNYEAQ. The CDR3 here is CASSYLAGLAGSAQYF. In nucleotides, the CDR3 is TGTGCCAGCAGCTATTTAGCGGGACTAGCGGGGTCTGCGCAGTATTTT.

The V gene is TRBV11-2, the J gene TRBJ1-4; tentative D call: TRBD1 (5 bases). The CDR3 totals 13 residues. The germline gives CDR1 SGHAT, CDR2 FQNNGV. The germline V and J ends were trimmed by 11 bases and 6 bases, with 16 bases remaining between them. CDR3 DNA sequence: TGTGCCTGCGCCGTTGGCAGGGATGAAAAACTGTTTTTT. Residues: CACAVGRDEKLFF.

Turning to this clonotype: The junction shows a germline mismatch at one end, possibly a read error. The rearrangement joins TRBV7-9 to TRBJ1-1; D is unclear. The CDR3 has 12 residues. CDR1 SEHNR and CDR2 FQNEAQ come from the germline V gene (reference sequence). The CDR3 protein is CASSLLLTESFF. In nucleotides, the CDR3 is TGTGCCAGCAGCTTATTGCTCACTGAATCTTTCTTT.

This chain connects TRBV4-1 to TRBJ1-5; D uncertain. The CDR3 spans 12 residues. The germline V gene has CDR1 MGHRA and CDR2 YSYEKL. V gave up 1 base and J gave up 7 bases, with 5 bases separating them. CDR3 in DNA: TGCGCCAGCAGCCAAGTGGGGCAGCCCCAGCATTTT. This translates into CASSQVGQPQHF.